These 31 T cell receptor beta chains were all obtained from the same sample, sequenced in a study of shared clonotypes between healthy human individuals. TCRdb keeps only in-frame clones here, not all; method: immunoSEQ multiplex PCR. The repertoire consists of about 480,000 clones, with around 79% occurring once and the leading ten covering around an eighth. The sample was PBMCs. The receptors originated from a woman between 40 and 55 years old in good health. Some clones in this sample may be carry-over from other donors' samples.

This chain uses TRBV6-1 with TRBJ2-1, with 11 bases fitting TRBD2. After removal of 10 bases from V and 5 bases from J, the junction contained 10 bases not matched to a gene. CDR3 length: 15 amino acids. Germline V gene lookup returns CDR1 MNHNS and CDR2 SASEGT. CDR3 amino acids: CANSLLAGVNNEQFF. The CDR3 nucleotides read TGTGCCAACAGCCTACTAGCGGGAGTAAACAATGAGCAGTTCTTC.

V gene TRBV9 combines with J gene TRBJ2-2; D possibly corresponds to TRBD2 (5 bases). The CDR3 sequence is 16 residues long. Trimming took off 2 bases at V and 7 bases at J, with 18 bases between the two ends. Germline CDR1 is SGDLS and CDR2 is YYNGEE. The CDR3: CASSVGVQRGGGELFF. In DNA, the CDR3 is TGTGCCAGCAGCGTCGGGGTACAGCGAGGCGGCGGGGAGCTGTTTTTT.

This clone was found once. The chain couples TRBV28 to TRBJ2-3, with TRBD2 matching over 14 bases. Looked up from germline, CDR1 is MDHEN and CDR2 is SYDVKM. Trimming took 4 bases from V and 1 from J; bases not matched to a gene: 4. The CDR3 length is 17 residues. CDR3 region: CASSSGTSGSGTDTQYF. The CDR3 DNA follows: TGTGCCAGCAGTTCCGGGACTAGCGGGAGTGGCACAGATACGCAGTATTTT.

The genes are TRBV2 and TRBJ2-1; possible D gene TRBD2, 7 bases. Per the germline V gene, CDR1 is SNHLY and CDR2 is FYNNEI. The V gene lost 4 bases and the J gene lost 4 bases, with 14 bases spanning the gap. The CDR3 contains 15 residues. The CDR3 loop reads CASSGRGEGYNEQFF. Written as DNA, the CDR3 is TGTGCCAGCAGTGGTAGGGGGGAGGGTTACAATGAGCAGTTCTTC.

The rearrangement links TRBV5-1 to TRBJ2-3; D tentatively reads TRBD1 or TRBD2 (7 bases each). CDR1 and CDR2 (germline): SGHRS, YFSETQ. CDR3 length equals 14 residues. The V and J ends lost 3 bases and 4 bases respectively, with 12 bases between them. For the CDR3, the DNA is TGCGCCAGCAGCTCACAGGGGAGGGCAGATACGCAGTATTTT. Residues: CASSSQGRADTQYF.

This clone was seen at least ten times. The chain joins TRBV28 to TRBJ2-7, with D tentatively TRBD2 (6 bases). This CDR3 region has 14 residues. V was pared by 3 bases and J by 4 bases, with 13 bases between. Germline-derived CDR1 and CDR2 are MDHEN and SYDVKM. CDR3 loop: CASSLGLMFYEQYF. The CDR3 bases are TGTGCCAGCAGTTTGGGACTTATGTTTTACGAGCAGTACTTC.

This clone was seen a handful of times. The chain links TRBV28 to TRBJ2-4; D call uncertain. CDR1 MDHEN and CDR2 SYDVKM come from the germline V gene. V lost 5 bases, J lost 15 bases, and 20 bases lay in between. This CDR3 contains 13 residues. The CDR3: CASSPLLYYFPYF. The CDR3 DNA is TGTGCCAGCAGTCCCCTCCTCTACTACTTCCCGTACTTC.

The gene calls are TRBV5-4 and TRBJ2-5; D possibly corresponds to TRBD2 (5 bases). With 5 bases removed from V and 5 bases from J, the gap between germline ends came to 13 bases. Germline V gene sequence: CDR1 SGHNT, CDR2 YYREEE (reference sequence). The CDR3 runs 13 residues. The CDR3 sequence is CASSLQPGETQYF. The CDR3 coding sequence is TGTGCCAGCAGTTTGCAGCCGGGGGAGACCCAGTACTTC.

V usage is TRBV15 and J usage is TRBJ2-3; D gene unclear. V was clipped by 1 base and J by 6 bases, with 11 bases between them. Germline V CDR1 and CDR2: LNHNV, YYDKDF (reference sequence). The CDR3 totals 14 residues. The CDR3 DNA sequence: TGTGCCACCAGCAGAGTTTTTAGCAGCGATACGCAGTATTTT. It encodes CATSRVFSSDTQYF.

V gene TRBV30 combines with J gene TRBJ2-5; TRBD1 matches at 8 bases. With the DNA end fitting TRBJ2-7 better, the J assignment may be wrong. Germline values: CDR1 GTSNPN, CDR2 SVGIG (reference sequence). The CDR3 is 15 residues long. CDR3 residues: CAWSGMTGVRYEQYF. The CDR3 DNA sequence: TGTGCCTGGAGTGGAATGACAGGGGTACGGTACGAGCAGTACTTC.

The V and J genes are TRBV11-2 and TRBJ1-5; D may be TRBD1 (6 bases). V lost 5 bases and J 1 base, leaving 18 bases between the germline ends. CDR3 size: 17 residues. Germline V gene lookup returns CDR1 SGHAT and CDR2 FQNNGV. The CDR3 coding sequence is TGTGCCAGCAGCCCAGAAGGGGGGAGACTAAGCAATCAGCCCCAGCATTTT. The encoded protein is CASSPEGGRLSNQPQHF.

The sample holds one count of this clone. The chain combines TRBV2 with TRBJ2-7; D might be TRBD2 (5 bases). CDR3 length: 11 amino acids. V lost 6 bases and J lost 5, with 8 bases in between. The V gene's germline CDR1 is SNHLY and CDR2 FYNNEI. The CDR3 reads CASSLEDEQYF. The CDR3, as DNA: TGTGCCAGCAGCCTGGAGGACGAGCAGTACTTC.

This sequence joins TRBV14 and TRBJ2-3; TRBD2 matches at 10 bases. Unmatched junction bases numbered 9, after V lost 3 bases and J lost 6 bases. Germline CDR1 is SGHDN and CDR2 is FVKESK. This CDR3 is built from 16 residues. DNA for the CDR3: TGTGCCAGCAGCCACCAGACCCTGGGACTAGCGGATACGCAGTATTTT. This translates into CASSHQTLGLADTQYF.

This clone has only one observation. V gene TRBV10-3 combines with J gene TRBJ2-2, with 8 positions matching TRBD2. V shed 4 bases and J 0 bases; nucleotides not matched to a gene: 4. Germline CDR1 is ENHRY and CDR2 is SYGVKD. The CDR3 runs to 16 residues. CDR3 region: CAISGIAGTNTGELFF. In nucleotides, the CDR3 is TGTGCCATCAGTGGGATAGCGGGAACGAACACCGGGGAGCTGTTTTTT.

This clone showed up just once. This rearrangement joins TRBV5-6 to TRBJ2-3; D could derive from TRBD1 or TRBD2 (5 bases each). Deletions cut 3 bases from V and 1 base from J, with 15 bases between. The CDR3 length is 16 residues. Germline V CDR1 and CDR2: SGHDT, YYEEEE. The CDR3 here is CASSSKTGTGTDTQYF. The CDR3 DNA is TGTGCCAGCAGCTCGAAGACCGGGACGGGCACAGATACGCAGTATTTT.

The sample holds a few counts of this clone. This chain joins TRBV25-1 and TRBJ2-1; 12 positions agree with TRBD2. This CDR3 comprises 15 residues. Germline trimming cut 4 bases from V and 9 bases from J; bases unmatched to any gene: 7. CDR1 is MGHDK and CDR2 is SYGVNS in the germline V gene. Written as DNA, the CDR3 is TGTGCCAGCAGTGTGGCTAGCGGGAGGGGAGTTGAGCAGTTCTTC. Protein product: CASSVASGRGVEQFF. Full variable domain (rest looked up from reference TRBV25-1 and TRBJ2-1): EADIYQTPRYLVIGTGKKITLECSQTMGHDKMYWYQQDPGMELHLIHYSYGVNSTEKGDLSSESTVSRIRTEHFPLTLESARPSHTSQYLCASSVASGRGVEQFFGPGTRLTVL.

The rearrangement links TRBV28 to TRBJ2-1; 9 bases are a match to TRBD1. Germline V gene lookup returns CDR1 MDHEN and CDR2 SYDVKM. The CDR3 length is 17 residues. The V segment lost 5 bases and the J segment 12 bases; nucleotides outside the gene matches: 20. DNA of the CDR3: TGTGCCAGCAGTACCTTCCCCGGGACAGGGAGGGTCCTTGGGCAGTTCTTC. Protein: CASSTFPGTGRVLGQFF.

The sample holds many counts of this clone. The chain links TRBV28 to TRBJ2-5, with D uncertain. CDR3 size: 12 residues. Germline lookup yields CDR1 MDHEN and CDR2 SYDVKM. Between the trimmed V and J ends, which lost 5 bases and 7 bases, there was a span of 11 bases. The CDR3 region is CASSPILRTQYF. As DNA, the CDR3 is TGTGCCAGCAGTCCCATCCTGAGGACCCAGTACTTC.

On this clone itself: A much larger clone lies a single base off, so this may be a read error. In this CDR3 the conserved last residue, phenylalanine or tryptophan, is missing, so a read error is likely. V usage is TRBV30 and J usage is TRBJ1-5; possible D gene TRBD1, 6 bases. The V gene's germline CDR1 is GTSNPN and CDR2 SVGIG (reference sequence). V was clipped by 3 bases and J by 4 bases, with 10 bases between them. CDR3 length equals 13 residues. CDR3 nucleotide sequence: TGTGCCTGGAGCACCGGACAGAATCAGCCCCAGCATCTT. It yields the protein CAWSTGQNQPQHL.

This clone was found once. The chain combines TRBV5-5 with TRBJ2-5; 10 nucleotides line up with TRBD2. CDR3 length: 15 residues. Germline V CDR1 and CDR2: SGHKS, YYEKEE (reference sequence). The V gene end was trimmed by 4 bases and the J gene end by 0 bases; junction bases not matched to a gene: 3. The CDR3 bases are TGTGCCAGCAGCCCCGGACTAGCGGACCAAGAGACCCAGTACTTC. The encoded protein is CASSPGLADQETQYF.

V gene TRBV4-1 combines with J gene TRBJ2-3; the match to TRBD2 covers 15 bases. The CDR3 is 15 residues long. CDR1 and CDR2 from the germline V gene are MGHRA and YSYEKL. The trim removed 1 base at V and 10 bases at J, leaving 3 bases unmatched. The CDR3 here is CASSQVGLAGGAQYF. The DNA of the CDR3 is TGCGCCAGCAGCCAAGTGGGACTAGCGGGAGGTGCGCAGTATTTT.

The V and J genes are TRBV18 and TRBJ2-3; no reliable D call. The CDR3 spans 13 residues. Germline values: CDR1 KGHSH, CDR2 LQKENI. The germline V and J ends were trimmed by 5 bases and 2 bases, with 8 bases remaining between them. The CDR3 is CASSDTYTDTQYF. CDR3 sequence (DNA): TGTGCCAGCTCAGACACTTACACAGATACGCAGTATTTT. Supplemented by reference TRBV18 and TRBJ2-3, the full variable domain reads NAGVMQNPRHLVRRRGQEARLRCSPMKGHSHVYWYRQLPEEGLKFMVYLQKENIIDESGMPKERFSAEFPKEGPSILRIQQVVRGDSAAYFCASSDTYTDTQYFGPGTRLTVL.

The CDR3 spells CASSLPDGTVTGELFF. Here the CDR3 DNA reads TGTGCCAGCAGCTTACCTGATGGGACAGTCACCGGGGAGCTGTTTTTT. J is TRBJ2-2 and V is TRBV13; 7 nucleotides line up with TRBD1. The CDR3 runs 16 residues. Germline values: CDR1 PRHDT, CDR2 FYEKMQ (reference sequence). Trimming took 2 bases from V and 4 from J; bases not matched to a gene: 7.

The rearrangement joins TRBV28 to TRBJ1-2; D might be TRBD1 (6 bases). CDR1 is MDHEN, CDR2 SYDVKM, per germline. The CDR3 is 14 amino acids. The V and J ends lost 6 bases and 4 bases respectively, with 15 bases between them. The CDR3 sequence: CASSFTGNLYGYTF. DNA for the CDR3: TGTGCCAGCAGCTTTACAGGGAACCTCTATGGCTACACCTTC.

V is TRBV28 and J is TRBJ2-7; no definite D call. Trimming stripped 1 base from V and 0 bases from J, with 10 bases between. CDR1 MDHEN and CDR2 SYDVKM come from the germline V gene. This CDR3 is 15 amino acids long. In nucleotides, the CDR3 is TGTGCCAGCAGTTTATTGGGCGGAAGCTCCTACGAGCAGTACTTC. This translates into CASSLLGGSSYEQYF.

This clone is a singleton in its sample. The CDR3 sequence: CASSVSGLAISGELFF. For the CDR3, the DNA is TGTGCCAGCAGCGTTTCAGGACTAGCGATTTCCGGGGAGCTGTTTTTT. This rearrangement joins TRBV9 to TRBJ2-2, with 9 nucleotides matching TRBD2. The CDR3 totals 16 residues. Trimming cost V 2 bases and J 6 bases; bases outside gene matches: 8. CDR1 and CDR2 (germline): SGDLS, YYNGEE.

This clone was picked up a small number of times. The chain has TRBV6-6 and TRBJ1-5, with D unresolved. Germline CDR1 MNHNY, CDR2 SVGAGI (reference sequence). Trimming left V 4 bases short and J 0 bases short, with 4 bases between. The CDR3 covers 13 residues. CDR3: CASSFISNQPQHF. The CDR3 DNA reads TGTGCCAGCAGTTTCATTAGCAATCAGCCCCAGCATTTT.

V usage is TRBV18 and J usage is TRBJ1-1; D ambiguous. CDR3 size: 14 residues. The V gene's germline CDR1 is KGHSH and CDR2 LQKENI. Trimming took 4 bases from V and 1 from J, leaving 10 bases between them. This CDR3 is CASSRGPGNTEAFF. CDR3 in DNA: TGTGCCAGCTCACGAGGGCCCGGGAACACTGAAGCTTTCTTT.

The chain recombines TRBV19 with TRBJ1-1; no definite D call. The germline gives CDR1 LNHDA, CDR2 SQIVND (reference sequence). The CDR3 spans 16 residues. V shed 3 bases and J shed 6 bases, with 20 bases lying between them. Here the CDR3 DNA reads TGTGCCAGTAGTATTTATCCTATCACTTCCCGGGCTGAAGCTTTCTTT. It specifies CASSIYPITSRAEAFF.

V gene TRBV28 combines with J gene TRBJ2-7; TRBD1 might be the D (6 bases). Germline V lookup: CDR1 MDHEN, CDR2 SYDVKM. The CDR3 sequence is 16 residues long. Trimming took off 5 bases at V and 0 bases at J, with 17 bases between the two ends. The CDR3 here is CASSGGNRVSSYEQYF. As DNA, the CDR3 is TGTGCCAGCAGTGGGGGAAACAGGGTCAGCTCCTACGAGCAGTACTTC. Using reference TRBV28 and TRBJ2-7 for the parts outside the CDR3, the full variable domain is DVKVTQSSRYLVKRTGEKVFLECVQDMDHENMFWYRQDPGLGLRLIYFSYDVKMKEKGDIPEGYSVSREKKERFSLILESASTNQTSMYLCASSGGNRVSSYEQYFGPGTRLTVT.

This chain links TRBV28 with TRBJ1-5, with D hard to call. Trimming pared 8 bases from V and 1 base from J, leaving 15 bases between. The CDR3 covers 15 residues. In germline, CDR1 is MDHEN, CDR2 SYDVKM. The CDR3 DNA sequence: TGTGCCAGCCTCCCAGGCGGGGTAAGCAATCAGCCCCAGCATTTT. The encoded protein is CASLPGGVSNQPQHF.